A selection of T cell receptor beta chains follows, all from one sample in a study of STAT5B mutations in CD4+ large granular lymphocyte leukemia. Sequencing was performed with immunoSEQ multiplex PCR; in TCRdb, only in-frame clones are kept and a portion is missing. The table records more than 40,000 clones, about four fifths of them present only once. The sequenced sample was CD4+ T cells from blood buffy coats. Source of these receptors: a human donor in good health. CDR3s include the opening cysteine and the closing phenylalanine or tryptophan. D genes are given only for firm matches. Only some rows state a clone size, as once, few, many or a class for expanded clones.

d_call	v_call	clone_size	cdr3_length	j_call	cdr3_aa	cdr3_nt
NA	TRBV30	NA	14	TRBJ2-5	CAWSVGDPQETQYF	TGTGCCTGGAGTGTGGGGGATCCACAAGAGACCCAGTACTTC
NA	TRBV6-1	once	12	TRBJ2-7	CAITGLSYEQYF	TGTGCCATTACCGGGCTGTCCTACGAGCAGTACTTC
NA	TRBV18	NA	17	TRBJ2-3	CASSPVITGVGTDTQYF	TGTGCCAGCTCACCGGTCATTACGGGAGTGGGCACAGATACGCAGTATTTT
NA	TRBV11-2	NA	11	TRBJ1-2	CASSLGESYTF	TGTGCCAGCAGCTTAGGAGAAAGCTACACCTTC
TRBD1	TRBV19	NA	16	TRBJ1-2	CASSTTPGTGRGGYTF	TGTGCCAGTAGTACTACACCCGGGACAGGACGTGGGGGCTACACCTTC
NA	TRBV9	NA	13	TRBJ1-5	CASSVDWEQPQHF	TGTGCCAGCAGCGTAGATTGGGAGCAGCCCCAGCATTTT
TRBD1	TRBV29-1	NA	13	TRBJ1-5	CSVGQGNNQPQHF	TGCAGCGTTGGACAGGGGAATAATCAGCCCCAGCATTTT
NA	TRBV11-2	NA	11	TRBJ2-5	CASSEQETQYF	TGTGCCAGCAGCGAACAAGAGACCCAGTACTTC
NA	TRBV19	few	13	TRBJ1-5	CASSIAGWQPQHF	TGTGCCAGTAGTATAGCGGGGTGGCAGCCCCAGCATTTT
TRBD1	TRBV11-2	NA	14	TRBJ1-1	CASSPYQGVTEAFF	TGTGCCAGCAGCCCATATCAGGGGGTAACTGAAGCTTTCTTT
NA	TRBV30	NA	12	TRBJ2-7	CAWNPSGNEQYF	TGTGCCTGGAACCCTTCAGGGAACGAGCAGTACTTC
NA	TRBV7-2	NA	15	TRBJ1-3	CASSLGQFSGNTIYF	TGTGCCAGCAGCCTCGGACAGTTCTCTGGAAACACCATATATTTT
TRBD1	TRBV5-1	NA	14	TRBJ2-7	CASSLGQGDYEQYF	TGCGCCAGCAGCTTAGGACAGGGGGACTACGAGCAGTACTTC
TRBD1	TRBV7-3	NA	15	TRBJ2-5	CASSLGTAIQETQYF	TGTGCCAGCAGCTTAGGGACAGCCATTCAAGAGACCCAGTACTTC
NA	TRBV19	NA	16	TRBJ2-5	CASSIAGSGQAETQYF	TGTGCCAGTAGTATAGCGGGATCGGGCCAGGCGGAGACCCAGTACTTC
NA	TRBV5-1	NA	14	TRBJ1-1	CASSFARGNTEAFF	TGCGCCAGCAGCTTTGCTAGGGGGAACACTGAAGCTTTCTTT
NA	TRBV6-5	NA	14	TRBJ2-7	CAFPRQVDLYEQYF	TGTGCTTTCCCACGACAGGTGGACCTCTACGAGCAGTACTTC
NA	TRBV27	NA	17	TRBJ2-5	CAIQREVPGGAQETQYF	TGTGCCATCCAAAGGGAGGTTCCAGGGGGGGCACAAGAGACCCAGTACTTC
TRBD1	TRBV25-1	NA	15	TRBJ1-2	CASSEGTGPFEGYTF	TGTGCCAGCAGTGAAGGGACAGGTCCATTTGAGGGCTACACCTTC
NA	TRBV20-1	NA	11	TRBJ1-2	CSPGGDYGYTF	TGCAGTCCCGGGGGGGACTATGGCTACACCTTC
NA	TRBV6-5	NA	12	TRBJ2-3	CASSRDGDTQYF	TGTGCCAGCAGCCGCGACGGTGATACGCAGTATTTT
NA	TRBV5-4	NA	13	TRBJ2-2	CASSLRPAGELFF	TGTGCCAGCAGCTTGCGGCCGGCCGGGGAGCTGTTTTTT
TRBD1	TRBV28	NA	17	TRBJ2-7	CASSKAYSGTGTYEQYF	TGTGCCAGCAGCAAAGCATATTCCGGGACAGGGACGTACGAGCAGTACTTC
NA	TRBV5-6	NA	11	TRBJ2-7	CASSFNYEQYF	TGTGCCAGCAGCTTCAACTACGAGCAGTACTTC
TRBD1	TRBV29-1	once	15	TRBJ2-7	CSVEKPGTGVGEQYF	TGCAGCGTTGAAAAACCCGGGACAGGGGTAGGTGAGCAGTACTTC
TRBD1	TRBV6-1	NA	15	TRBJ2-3	CASSERDRVADTQYF	TGTGCCAGCAGCGAACGGGACAGAGTCGCAGATACGCAGTATTTT
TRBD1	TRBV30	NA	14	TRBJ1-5	CAWRGQGSGQPQHF	TGTGCCTGGAGGGGACAGGGATCAGGGCAGCCCCAGCATTTT
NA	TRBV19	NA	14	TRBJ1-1	CASNPQGLNTEAFF	TGTGCCAGTAACCCTCAGGGATTGAACACTGAAGCTTTCTTT
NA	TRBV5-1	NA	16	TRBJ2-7	CASSPGTHPSPYEQYF	TGCGCCAGCAGCCCCGGGACACACCCATCCCCTTACGAGCAGTACTTC
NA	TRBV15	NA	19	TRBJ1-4	CATSRDVGRVGTTNEKLFF	TGTGCCACCAGCAGAGATGTCGGGAGGGTCGGGACAACTAATGAAAAACTGTTTTTT
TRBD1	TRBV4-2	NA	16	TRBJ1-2	CASSQDRTGENYGYTF	TGTGCCAGCAGCCAAGACCGGACAGGAGAAAACTATGGCTACACCTTC
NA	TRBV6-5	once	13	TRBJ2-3	CASSSPGSDTQYF	TGTGCCAGCAGTTCCCCGGGGTCAGATACGCAGTATTTT
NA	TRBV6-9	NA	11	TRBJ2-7	CASSIGYEQYF	TGTGCCAGCAGTATCGGCTACGAGCAGTACTTC
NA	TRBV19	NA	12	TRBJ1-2	CASSIKNYGYTF	TGTGCCAGTAGTATTAAGAACTATGGCTACACCTTC
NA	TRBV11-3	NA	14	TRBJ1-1	CASSPTGLNTEAFF	TGTGCCAGCAGTCCTACAGGGCTGAACACTGAAGCTTTCTTT
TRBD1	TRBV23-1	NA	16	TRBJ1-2	CASSQSQDRGNYGYTF	TGCGCCAGCAGTCAATCACAGGACAGGGGGAACTATGGCTACACCTTC
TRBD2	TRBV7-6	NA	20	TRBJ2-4	CASSLLATSGSGMGKNIQYF	TGTGCCAGCAGCTTACTAGCGACTAGCGGGAGTGGTATGGGCAAAAACATTCAGTACTTC
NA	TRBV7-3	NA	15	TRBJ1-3	CASSLQPISGNTIYF	TGTGCCAGCAGCTTACAGCCTATCTCTGGAAACACCATATATTTT
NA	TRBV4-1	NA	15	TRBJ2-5	CASSQAGAGKETQYF	TGCGCCAGCAGCCAAGCTGGGGCAGGGAAAGAGACCCAGTACTTC
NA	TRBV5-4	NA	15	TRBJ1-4	CASSFPGSTNEKLFF	TGTGCCAGCAGCTTTCCGGGTTCGACTAATGAAAAACTGTTTTTT
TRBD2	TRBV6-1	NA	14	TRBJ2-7	CASRRLAGFYEQYF	TGTGCCAGCAGACGACTAGCGGGTTTCTACGAGCAGTACTTC
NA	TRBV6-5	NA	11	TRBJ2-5	CASSYGREQYF	TGTGCCAGCAGTTACGGCAGGGAGCAGTACTTC
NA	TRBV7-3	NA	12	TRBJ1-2	CASSLNGFGYTF	TGTGCCAGCAGCTTAAATGGGTTTGGCTACACCTTC
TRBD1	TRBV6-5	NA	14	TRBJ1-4	CASSRRGRVEKLFF	TGTGCCAGCAGTCGTAGGGGGCGGGTTGAAAAACTGTTTTTT
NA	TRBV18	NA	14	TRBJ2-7	CASSNREGNYEQYF	TGTGCCAGCTCAAACCGAGAAGGGAACTACGAGCAGTACTTC
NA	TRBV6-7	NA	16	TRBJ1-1	CAIHTPDATLNTEAFF	TGTGCCATCCATACCCCGGACGCAACCCTGAACACTGAAGCTTTCTTT
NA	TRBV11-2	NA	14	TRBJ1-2	CASSPPTGAYGYTF	TGTGCCAGCAGCCCTCCGACAGGAGCCTATGGCTACACCTTC
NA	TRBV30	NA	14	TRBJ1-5	CAWSVSGGGQPQHF	TGTGCCTGGAGTGTATCGGGGGGCGGACAGCCCCAGCATTTT